Sequencing of this TCR beta chain was carried out in a study of Graves' ophthalmopathy and Graves' hyperthyroidism. This CDR3 is 13 amino acids long. CDR1 is WSHSY, CDR2 SAAADI, per germline. Trimming stripped 8 bases from V and 0 bases from J, with 10 bases between. Stable hyperthyroid donors showed no ophthalmopathy during 18 months follow-up. PBMCs stemmed from around 10 ml of fresh peripheral blood. TCR beta CDR3 amplification used RNA transcripts. HTBI primers primed a first-round RT-PCR, and a second-round multiplex PCR followed. TCRdb reprocessed the multiplex PCR reads with MiXCR, giving one entry per CDR3 protein. The sample has 500,000 to 700,000 distinct CDR3 sequences; around a fifth are singletons.

Specimen: peripheral blood. This rearrangement joins TRBV10-2 to TRBJ1-1; no reliable D call. The sequence came from a woman aged 18-29 years with stable Graves' hyperthyroidism. Some clones in this sample may be carry-over from other donors' samples. This chain's CDR3 is CASCSQVNTEAFF. The CDR3 region has the DNA TGCGCCAGCTGTAGCCAAGTGAACACTGAAGCTTTCTTT.